This paragraph reports one T cell receptor beta chain. Its antigen specificity is not known. There are no base qualities to consult, and no much larger clone falls within one base. The data were taken from a study of PD-L1 blockade in urothelial cancer listed by TCRdb under 2017. Background on the whole study: Therapy was started at some point between 2013 and 2015 for all patients, and atezolizumab 1,200 mg was administered intravenously every 3 weeks. Blood samples were analyzed at 3 weeks after treatment start (second dose) and at 6 weeks after treatment start. Durable clinical benefit was defined as a progression-free survival longer than 6 months, and TCR features were additionally tested against progression-free survival and overall survival. An ECOG performance status of 0 or 1 was recorded for the patients, and 0 to 3 prior chemotherapy regimens had been received by the patients. About nine tenths of the roughly 29 patients were males with bladder-origin urothelial cancer, and about 60% of the roughly 30 reported a prior smoking history. Pretreatment tumor samples and matched peripheral blood, collected serially before and after atezolizumab treatment, underwent TCR sequencing. The study was an exploratory multi-omic analysis of somatic, immune and clinical correlates of response to PD-L1 blockade with atezolizumab in urothelial cancer. Blood samples yielded a median of around 130,000 T cells and more than 80,000 unique TCRs, with median clonality roughly 0.082. Durable clinical benefit was achieved by nine patients and was not achieved by 20 patients. Pretreatment blood TCR-seq was available for about 28 patients, at least one posttreatment blood collection was obtained for roughly 24 patients, and tumor TCR-seq was available for roughly 24 patients. In the same patients, pretreatment tumors underwent whole exome sequencing and RNA sequencing in addition to TCR sequencing. On the study overall, not on this receptor specifically: Improved progression-free and overall survival was found to be associated with pretreatment peripheral blood TCR clonality below the median. Small sample size (n of about 29) and many exploratory analyses mean the results are intended to be hypothesis-generating. Greater expansion of tumor-associated TCR clones in peripheral blood 3 weeks after the start of treatment was observed in patients with durable benefit (n of about 21, p = 0.022).

A cohort of approximately 31 patients with locally advanced or metastatic urothelial carcinoma, treated at Memorial Sloan Kettering on a trial protocol, was included. Peripheral blood mononuclear cells were collected pretreatment and during treatment, with between 1 and 8 total time points per patient. The Qiagen DNeasy Blood extraction kit was used to purify genomic DNA from total PBMCs and tumor samples. PBMCs were collected pretreatment and during treatment and were isolated and stored as previously described. CDR1 and CDR2 are drawn from the germline V gene: SGHAT, FQNNGV. The CDR3 contains 18 residues, cysteine and phenylalanine counted. Only the CDR3 portion is preserved as DNA: 54 bases, with reading frame beginning at the first base. V lost 6 bases and J lost 5 bases, and the count of bases not matched to a germline gene is 9. Synthetic TCR analog templates were spiked into each PCR to estimate absolute template abundance from read counts. Using the immunoSEQ assay, TCRbeta CDR3 regions were amplified from genomic DNA with bias-controlled V and J gene primers. Rearranged TCRbeta segments were sequenced at approximately 20X coverage. The authors' analysis ran thus. Clustering was used to correct sequencing errors, and CDR3s were annotated against IMGT to assign V, D and J genes. Out-of-frame and stop-codon sequences were excluded, and only productive TCRbeta rearrangements were used in downstream analyses. Clonality was calculated as one minus the Shannon entropy normalized by the log of the number of unique productive sequences. Clones differing between time points or between blood and tumor were identified by Fisher's exact test with Benjamini-Hochberg correction at adjusted p below 0.01. In TCRdb, the immuneACCESS table is reduced to in-frame sequences with V and J assigned. These tables do not hold every clone; where another copy was compared, an unresolved V gene accounts for under half, and the others remain unexplained. D and trimming were read from the DNA, whereas the V and J calls and clone size are those reported in that table. In all, the sample holds about 110,000 clones, and under 85% of those were seen once. The top ten constitute 2.4% of the sample.

Sequenced here: PBMCs, sampled around atezolizumab (anti-PD-L1) treatment. This clonotype was obtained from a man over 45 with urothelial cancer. The chain employs TRBV11-2 and TRBJ2-2; TRBD2 lines up with 16 middle nucleotides. The DNA is TGTGCCAGCAGGCCCGGGACTAGCGGGAGGGCCTATACCGGGGAGCTGTTTTTT. Translated, it gives CASRPGTSGRAYTGELFF.